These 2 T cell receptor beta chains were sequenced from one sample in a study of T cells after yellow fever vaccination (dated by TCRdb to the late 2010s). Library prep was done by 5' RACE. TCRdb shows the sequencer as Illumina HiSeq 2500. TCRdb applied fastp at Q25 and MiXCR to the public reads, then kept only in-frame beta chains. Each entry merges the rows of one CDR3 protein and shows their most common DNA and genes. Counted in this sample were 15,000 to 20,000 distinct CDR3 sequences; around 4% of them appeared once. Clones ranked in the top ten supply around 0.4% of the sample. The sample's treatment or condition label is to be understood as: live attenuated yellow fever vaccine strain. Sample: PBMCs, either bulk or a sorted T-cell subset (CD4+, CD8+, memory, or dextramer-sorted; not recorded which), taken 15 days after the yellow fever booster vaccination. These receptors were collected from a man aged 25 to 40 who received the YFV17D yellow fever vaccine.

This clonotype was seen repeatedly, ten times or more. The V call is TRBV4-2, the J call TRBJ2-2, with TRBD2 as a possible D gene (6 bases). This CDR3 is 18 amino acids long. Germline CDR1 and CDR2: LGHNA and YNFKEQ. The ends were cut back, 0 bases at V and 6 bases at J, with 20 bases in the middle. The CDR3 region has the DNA TGTGCCAGCAGCCAAGATCCACCGACTAGTATCGTACCCGGGGAGCTGTTTTTT. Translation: CASSQDPPTSIVPGELFF.

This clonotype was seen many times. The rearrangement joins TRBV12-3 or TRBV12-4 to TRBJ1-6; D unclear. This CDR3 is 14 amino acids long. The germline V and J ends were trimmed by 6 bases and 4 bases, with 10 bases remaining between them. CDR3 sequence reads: CASSLGIYNSPLHF. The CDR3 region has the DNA TGTGCCAGCAGCCTTGGGATATATAATTCACCCCTCCACTTT.